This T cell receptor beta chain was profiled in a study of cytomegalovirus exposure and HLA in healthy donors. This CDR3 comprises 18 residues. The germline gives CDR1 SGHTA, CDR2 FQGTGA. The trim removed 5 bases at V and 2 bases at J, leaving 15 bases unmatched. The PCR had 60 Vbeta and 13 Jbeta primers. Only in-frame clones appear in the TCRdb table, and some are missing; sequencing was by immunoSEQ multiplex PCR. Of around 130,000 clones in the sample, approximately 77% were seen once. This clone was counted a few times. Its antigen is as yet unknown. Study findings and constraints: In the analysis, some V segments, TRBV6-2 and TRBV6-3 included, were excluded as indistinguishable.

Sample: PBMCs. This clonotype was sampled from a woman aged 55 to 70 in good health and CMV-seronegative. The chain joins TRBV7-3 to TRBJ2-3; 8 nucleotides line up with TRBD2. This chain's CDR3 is CASSPRGTSQSPTDTQYF. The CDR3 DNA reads TGTGCCAGCAGCCCAAGGGGGACTAGTCAATCCCCCACAGATACGCAGTATTTT.